The TCR beta chain described here comes from a study of blood T cell repertoires in COVID-19. Study overall: Samples of COVID-19 (acute and convalescent) were obtained from the United States, Italy and Spain. The cDNA or gDNA used as material had been derived from T cells, B-cell-depleted T cells, or PBMCs.

Sequenced by immunoSEQ multiplex PCR; TCRdb stores in-frame clones only, minus some. The data contain some 240,000 clones, 88% of them singletons. Individuals in the exposed group had encountered a COVID-19 case within 2 weeks preceding study entry. The CDR3 is 13 residues long. V lost 4 bases and J 3 bases, leaving 10 bases between the germline ends. Germline CDR1 is MDHEN and CDR2 is SYDVKM. This clonotype was sampled from a woman aged 40 to 49 who had been exposed to COVID-19. Source material: PBMCs or T cells enriched from blood (not recorded which). V is TRBV28 and J is TRBJ2-7; D unclear. CDR3 sequence (DNA): TGTGCCAGCAGTTCCGTCCCAGTCTACGAGCAGTACGTC. Translation gives CASSSVPVYEQYV.